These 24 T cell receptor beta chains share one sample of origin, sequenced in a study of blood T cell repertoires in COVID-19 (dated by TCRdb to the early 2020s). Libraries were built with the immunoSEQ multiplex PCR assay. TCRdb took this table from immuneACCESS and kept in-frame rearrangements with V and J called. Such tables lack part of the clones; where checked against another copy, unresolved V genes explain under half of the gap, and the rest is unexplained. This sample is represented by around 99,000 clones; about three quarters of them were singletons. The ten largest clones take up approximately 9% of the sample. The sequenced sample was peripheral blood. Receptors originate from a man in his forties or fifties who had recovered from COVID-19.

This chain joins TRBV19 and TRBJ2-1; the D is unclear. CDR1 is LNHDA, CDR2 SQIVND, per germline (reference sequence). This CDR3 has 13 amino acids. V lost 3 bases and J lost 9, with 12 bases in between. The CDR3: CASSIRSPPEQFF. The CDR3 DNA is TGTGCCAGTAGTATTCGTTCCCCCCCTGAGCAGTTCTTC.

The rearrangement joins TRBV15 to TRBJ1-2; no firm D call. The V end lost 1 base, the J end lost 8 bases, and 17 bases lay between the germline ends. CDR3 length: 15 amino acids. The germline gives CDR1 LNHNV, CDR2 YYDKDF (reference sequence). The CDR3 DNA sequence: TGTGCCACCAGCAGAGGGGCGGGAGTTTCTCAAGGCTACACCTTC. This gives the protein CATSRGAGVSQGYTF.

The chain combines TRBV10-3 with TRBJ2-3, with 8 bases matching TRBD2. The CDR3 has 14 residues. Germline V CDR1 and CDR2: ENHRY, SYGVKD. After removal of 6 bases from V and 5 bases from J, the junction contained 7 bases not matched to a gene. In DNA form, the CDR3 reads TGTGCCATCAGCGCAGGACTAGCTAGAGATACGCAGTATTTT. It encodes CAISAGLARDTQYF.

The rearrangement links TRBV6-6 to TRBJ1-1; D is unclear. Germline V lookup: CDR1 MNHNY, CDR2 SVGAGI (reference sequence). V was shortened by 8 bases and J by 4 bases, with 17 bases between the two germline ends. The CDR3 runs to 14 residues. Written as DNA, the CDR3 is TGTGCCAGCGCCCCGGGTGCCCCCAGCACTGAAGCTTTCTTT. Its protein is CASAPGAPSTEAFF.

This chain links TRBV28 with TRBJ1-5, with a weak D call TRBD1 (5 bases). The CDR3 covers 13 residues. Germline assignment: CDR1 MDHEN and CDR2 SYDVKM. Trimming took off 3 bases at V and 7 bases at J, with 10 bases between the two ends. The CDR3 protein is CASSFGGGQPQHF. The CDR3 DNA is TGTGCCAGCAGTTTCGGGGGTGGGCAGCCCCAGCATTTT.

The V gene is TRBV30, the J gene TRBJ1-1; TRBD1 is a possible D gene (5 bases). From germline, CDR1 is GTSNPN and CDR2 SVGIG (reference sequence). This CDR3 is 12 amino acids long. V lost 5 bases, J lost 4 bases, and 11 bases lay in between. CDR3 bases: TGTGCCTGGGCCCAGGGAAGCACTGAAGCTTTCTTT. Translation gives CAWAQGSTEAFF.

The CDR3 protein is CASRILAGGYNEQFF. The CDR3 nucleotides are TGTGCCAGCAGAATCTTAGCGGGAGGCTACAATGAGCAGTTCTTC. The chain joins TRBV28 to TRBJ2-1, with TRBD2 matching 10 bases. In germline, CDR1 is MDHEN, CDR2 SYDVKM. J lost 3 bases, V lost 6 bases, and 5 bases had no gene match. The CDR3 length is 15 residues.

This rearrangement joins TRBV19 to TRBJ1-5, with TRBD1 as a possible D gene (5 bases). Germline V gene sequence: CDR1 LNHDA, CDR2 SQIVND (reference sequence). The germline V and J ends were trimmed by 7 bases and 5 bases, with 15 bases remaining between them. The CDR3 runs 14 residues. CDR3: CASTDDSVYQPQHF. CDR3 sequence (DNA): TGTGCCAGTACCGACGACAGCGTGTATCAGCCCCAGCATTTT. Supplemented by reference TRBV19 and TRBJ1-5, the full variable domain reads DGGITQSPKYLFRKEGQNVTLSCEQNLNHDAMYWYRQDPGQGLRLIYYSQIVNDFQKGDIAEGYSVSREKKESFPLTVTSAQKNPTAFYLCASTDDSVYQPQHFGDGTRLSIL.

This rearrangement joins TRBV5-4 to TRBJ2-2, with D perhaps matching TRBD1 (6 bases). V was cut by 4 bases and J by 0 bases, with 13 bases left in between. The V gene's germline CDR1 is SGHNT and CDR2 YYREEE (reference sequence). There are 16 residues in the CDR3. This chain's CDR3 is CASSQGMQTNTGELFF. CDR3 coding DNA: TGTGCCAGCAGCCAGGGGATGCAGACGAACACCGGGGAGCTGTTTTTT.

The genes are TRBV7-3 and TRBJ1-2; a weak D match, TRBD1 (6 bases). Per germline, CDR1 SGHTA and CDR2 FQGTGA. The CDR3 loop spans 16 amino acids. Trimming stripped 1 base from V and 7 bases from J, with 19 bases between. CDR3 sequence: CASSLNGAGEYGGYTF. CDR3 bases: TGTGCCAGCAGCTTAAATGGGGCAGGGGAGTACGGTGGCTACACCTTC.

CDR3 DNA sequence: TGTGCCAGTAGTATAAAGCCCAACACTGAAGCTTTCTTT. It codes for CASSIKPNTEAFF. The chain couples TRBV19 to TRBJ1-1; D not resolved. From germline, CDR1 is LNHDA and CDR2 SQIVND (reference sequence). This CDR3 contains 13 residues. Trimming removed 2 bases at V and 2 bases at J, with 6 bases between.

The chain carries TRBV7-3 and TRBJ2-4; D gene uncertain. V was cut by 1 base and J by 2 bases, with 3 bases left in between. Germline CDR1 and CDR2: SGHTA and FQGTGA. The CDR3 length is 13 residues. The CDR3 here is CASSLNTKNIQYF. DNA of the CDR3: TGTGCCAGCAGCTTAAATACCAAAAACATTCAGTACTTC.

Here the CDR3 DNA reads TGTGCTAGTGGTCCCGGGACTAGCTATTCCAATGAGCAGTTCTTC. It specifies CASGPGTSYSNEQFF. The gene calls are TRBV12-5 and TRBJ2-1; 9 bases match TRBD2. CDR3 length equals 15 residues. Trimming removed 5 bases from V and 6 bases from J; junction bases left unmatched: 8. From germline, CDR1 is LGHNT and CDR2 FRNRAP.

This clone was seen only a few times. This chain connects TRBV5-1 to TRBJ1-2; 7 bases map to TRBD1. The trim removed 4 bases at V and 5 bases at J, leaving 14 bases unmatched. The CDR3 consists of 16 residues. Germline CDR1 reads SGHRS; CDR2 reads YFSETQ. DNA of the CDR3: TGCGCCAGCAGCCCCCACCCGGGACAGACACCGTATGGCTACACCTTC. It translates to CASSPHPGQTPYGYTF.

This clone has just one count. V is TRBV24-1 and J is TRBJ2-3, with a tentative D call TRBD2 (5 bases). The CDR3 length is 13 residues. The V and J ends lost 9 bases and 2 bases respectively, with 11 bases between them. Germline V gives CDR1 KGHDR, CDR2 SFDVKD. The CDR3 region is CATGETSTDTQYF. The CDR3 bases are TGTGCCACCGGGGAGACTTCCACAGATACGCAGTATTTT.

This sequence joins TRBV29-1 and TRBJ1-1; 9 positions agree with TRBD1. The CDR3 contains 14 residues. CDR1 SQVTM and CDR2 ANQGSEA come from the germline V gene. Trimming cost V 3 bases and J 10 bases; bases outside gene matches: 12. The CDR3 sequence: CSVDRTGQGSVAFF. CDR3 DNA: TGCAGCGTTGACCGAACGGGACAGGGTTCCGTAGCTTTCTTT.

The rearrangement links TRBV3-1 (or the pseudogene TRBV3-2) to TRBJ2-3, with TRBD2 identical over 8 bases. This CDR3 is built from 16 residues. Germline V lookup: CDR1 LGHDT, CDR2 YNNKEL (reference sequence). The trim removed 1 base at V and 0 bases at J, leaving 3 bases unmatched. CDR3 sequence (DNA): TGTGCCAGCAGCCAAGGGAGCGGGGGCAGCACAGATACGCAGTATTTT. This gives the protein CASSQGSGGSTDTQYF.

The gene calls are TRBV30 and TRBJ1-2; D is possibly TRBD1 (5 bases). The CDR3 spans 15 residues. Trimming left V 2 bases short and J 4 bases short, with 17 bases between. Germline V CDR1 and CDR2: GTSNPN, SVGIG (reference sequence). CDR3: CAWSPRQQKFYGYTF. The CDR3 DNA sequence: TGTGCCTGGAGTCCCCGACAGCAGAAGTTCTATGGCTACACCTTC.

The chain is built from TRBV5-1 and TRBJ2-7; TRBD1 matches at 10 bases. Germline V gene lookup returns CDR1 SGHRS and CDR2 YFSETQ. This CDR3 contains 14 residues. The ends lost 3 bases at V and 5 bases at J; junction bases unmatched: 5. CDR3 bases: TGCGCCAGCAGCTGGACGGGACAGGGGAACGAGCAGTACTTC. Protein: CASSWTGQGNEQYF.

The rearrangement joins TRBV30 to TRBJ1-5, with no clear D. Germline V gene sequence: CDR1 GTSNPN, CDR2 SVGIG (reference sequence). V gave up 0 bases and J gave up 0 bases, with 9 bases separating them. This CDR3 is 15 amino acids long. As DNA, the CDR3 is TGTGCCTGGAGTGTAGGGAGCACTAGCAATCAGCCCCAGCATTTT. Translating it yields CAWSVGSTSNQPQHF.

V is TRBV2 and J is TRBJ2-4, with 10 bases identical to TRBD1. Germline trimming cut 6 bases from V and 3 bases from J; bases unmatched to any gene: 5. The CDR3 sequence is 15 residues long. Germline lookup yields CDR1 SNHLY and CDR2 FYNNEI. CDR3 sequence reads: CASSETGGGKNIQYF. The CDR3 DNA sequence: TGTGCCAGCAGCGAGACAGGGGGCGGCAAAAACATTCAGTACTTC.

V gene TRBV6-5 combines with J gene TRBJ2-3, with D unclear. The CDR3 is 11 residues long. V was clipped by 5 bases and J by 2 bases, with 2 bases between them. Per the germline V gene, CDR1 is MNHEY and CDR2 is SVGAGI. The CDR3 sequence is CASSHTDTQYF. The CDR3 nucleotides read TGTGCCAGCAGTCACACAGATACGCAGTATTTT.

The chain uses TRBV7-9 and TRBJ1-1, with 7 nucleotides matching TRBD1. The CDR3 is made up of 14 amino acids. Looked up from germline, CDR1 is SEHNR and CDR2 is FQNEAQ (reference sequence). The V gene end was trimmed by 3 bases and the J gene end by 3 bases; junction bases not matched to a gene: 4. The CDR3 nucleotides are TGTGCCAGCAGCTTCTTGCAGGGGGACACTGAAGCTTTCTTT. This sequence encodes CASSFLQGDTEAFF.

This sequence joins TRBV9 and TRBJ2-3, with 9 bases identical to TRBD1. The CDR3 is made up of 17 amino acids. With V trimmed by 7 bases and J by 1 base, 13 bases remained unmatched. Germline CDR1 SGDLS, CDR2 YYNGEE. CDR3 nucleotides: TGTGCCAGCTTACAAAGGACAGGGGTCGACGGCACAGATACGCAGTATTTT. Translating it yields CASLQRTGVDGTDTQYF.